The clone carrying this T cell receptor beta chain counts as medium-sized. The antigen is undetermined. Some clones are missing from TCRdb's copy, which holds only in-frame ones; the method was immunoSEQ multiplex PCR. This table has fewer than 8,500 clones, less than 45% appearing once. This sample stems from a study of siplizumab effects on memory and regulatory T cells. Study-wide points: The naive T cell population seemed more diverse than memory cells and seemed a major contributor to the alloresponse.

The mixed lymphocyte reaction cells were cocultured at 37°C for around six days. The reaction combined CFSE-labelled responder PBMCs and Violet Dye-labelled stimulator PBMCs at a 1:1 ratio. The germline gives CDR1 SNHLY, CDR2 FYNNEI. This CDR3 is 17 amino acids long. The V segment lost 11 bases and the J segment 0 bases; nucleotides outside the gene matches: 17. The chain recombines TRBV2 with TRBJ2-7, with 9 positions matching TRBD2. This TCR was recovered from a human donor in good health; the cells came from an allogeneic mixed lymphocyte reaction. Specimen: CFSE-low (dividing) CD8+ T cells sorted from an allogeneic mixed lymphocyte reaction. The CDR3 here is CAGLDSLAGALSYEQYF. CDR3 sequence (DNA): TGTGCCGGCCTCGACTCTTTAGCGGGAGCCCTCTCCTACGAGCAGTACTTC. Using reference TRBV2 and TRBJ2-7 for the parts outside the CDR3, the full variable domain is EPEVTQTPSHQVTQMGQEVILRCVPISNHLYFYWYRQILGQKVEFLVSFYNNEISEKSEIFDDQFSVERPDGSNFTLKIRSTKLEDSAMYFCAGLDSLAGALSYEQYFGPGTRLTVT.